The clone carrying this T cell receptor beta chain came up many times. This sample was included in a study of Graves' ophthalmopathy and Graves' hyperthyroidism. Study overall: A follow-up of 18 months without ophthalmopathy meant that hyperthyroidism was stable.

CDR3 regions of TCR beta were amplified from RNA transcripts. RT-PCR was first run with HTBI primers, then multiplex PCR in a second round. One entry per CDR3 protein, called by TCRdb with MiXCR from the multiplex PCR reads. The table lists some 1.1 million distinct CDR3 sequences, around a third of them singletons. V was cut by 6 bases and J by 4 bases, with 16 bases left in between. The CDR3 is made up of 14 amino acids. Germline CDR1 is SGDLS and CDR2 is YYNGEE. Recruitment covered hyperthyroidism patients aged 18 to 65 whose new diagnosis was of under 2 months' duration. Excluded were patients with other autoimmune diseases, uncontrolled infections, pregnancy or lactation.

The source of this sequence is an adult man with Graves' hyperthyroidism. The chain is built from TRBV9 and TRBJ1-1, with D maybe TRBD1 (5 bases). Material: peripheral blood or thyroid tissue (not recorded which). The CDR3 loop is CASNRDGRGTEAFF. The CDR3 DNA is TGTGCCAGCAACCGAGACGGGAGGGGCACTGAAGCTTTCTTT.